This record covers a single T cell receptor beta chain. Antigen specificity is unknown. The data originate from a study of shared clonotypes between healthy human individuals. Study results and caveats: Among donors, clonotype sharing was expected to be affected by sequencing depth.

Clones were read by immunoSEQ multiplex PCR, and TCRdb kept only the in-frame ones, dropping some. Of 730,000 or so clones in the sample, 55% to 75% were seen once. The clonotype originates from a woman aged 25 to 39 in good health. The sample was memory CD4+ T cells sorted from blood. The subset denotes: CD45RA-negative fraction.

Written as DNA, the CDR3 is TGTGCCAGCAGCTTAGCGACCTCAGAGGCCGATGAGCAGTTCTTC. This sequence encodes CASSLATSEADEQFF. The chain recombines TRBV11-2 with TRBJ2-1, with no clear D. The CDR3 has 15 residues. CDR1 and CDR2 (germline): SGHAT, FQNNGV. The V end was cut by 1 base, the J end by 8 bases, with 15 bases between.